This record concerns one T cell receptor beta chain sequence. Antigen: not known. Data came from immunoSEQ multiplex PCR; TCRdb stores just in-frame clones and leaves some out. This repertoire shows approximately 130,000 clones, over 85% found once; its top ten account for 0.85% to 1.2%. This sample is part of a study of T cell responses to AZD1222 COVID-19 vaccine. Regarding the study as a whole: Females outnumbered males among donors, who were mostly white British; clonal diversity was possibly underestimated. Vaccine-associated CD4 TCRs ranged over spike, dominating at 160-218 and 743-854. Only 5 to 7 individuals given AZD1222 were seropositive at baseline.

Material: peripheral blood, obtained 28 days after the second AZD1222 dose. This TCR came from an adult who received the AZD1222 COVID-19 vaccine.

The chain's CDR3 is CASSQEGGLTTDTQYF. The DNA of the CDR3 is TGTGCCAGCAGCCAGGAGGGGGGACTTACCACAGATACGCAGTATTTT. The V gene is TRBV5-6, the J gene TRBJ2-3; D assignment may be TRBD1 or TRBD2 (6 bases each). The V gene's germline CDR1 is SGHDT and CDR2 YYEEEE. The CDR3 covers 16 residues. The V end was cut by 4 bases, the J end by 2 bases, with 17 bases between.